This TCR beta chain was retrieved from a study of early stage breast cancer tumors. General study findings and limits: Most shared enriched TCRB sequences were commonly generated ones.

The repertoire was sequenced with immunoSEQ multiplex PCR; TCRdb's copy has only in-frame clones and lacks some. The data show 25,000 to 30,000 clones, roughly three fifths seen once. On this clone itself: Its antigen is not identified.

Sequencing was carried out using breast tumor tissue. The clonotype was recovered from a person aged 45 to 59 with breast cancer.

The CDR3 DNA follows: TGTGCCAGCAGCGCTTCCGCTGCGCGGCCCGACAATGAGCAGTTCTTC. Protein: CASSASAARPDNEQFF. The genes are TRBV9 and TRBJ2-1; D ambiguous. The CDR3 sequence is 16 residues long. In germline, CDR1 is SGDLS, CDR2 YYNGEE. V was trimmed by 3 bases and J by 5 bases, leaving 18 bases between them.